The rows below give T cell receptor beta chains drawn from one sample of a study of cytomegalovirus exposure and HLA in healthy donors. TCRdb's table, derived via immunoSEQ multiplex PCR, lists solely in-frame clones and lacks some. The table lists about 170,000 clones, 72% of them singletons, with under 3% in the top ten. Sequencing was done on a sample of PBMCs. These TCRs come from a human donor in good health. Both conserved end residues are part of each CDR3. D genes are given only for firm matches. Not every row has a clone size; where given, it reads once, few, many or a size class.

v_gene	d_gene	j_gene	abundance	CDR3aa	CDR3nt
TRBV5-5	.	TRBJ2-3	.	CASSLGRQYTDTQYF	TGTGCCAGCAGCTTGGGGAGGCAGTACACAGATACGCAGTATTTT
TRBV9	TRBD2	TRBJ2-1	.	CASSPTTSGGAYNEQFF	TGTGCCAGCAGCCCAACGACTAGCGGGGGCGCTTACAATGAGCAGTTCTTC
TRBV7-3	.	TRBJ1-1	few	CASSFTDSTEAFF	TGTGCCAGCAGCTTTACCGACAGTACTGAAGCTTTCTTT
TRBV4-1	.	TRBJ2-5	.	CASSQALTEAQYF	TGCGCCAGCAGCCAAGCTCTCACGGAGGCCCAGTACTTC
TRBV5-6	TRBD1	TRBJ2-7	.	CASSTWTGPPYEQYF	TGTGCCAGCAGCACCTGGACAGGGCCGCCCTACGAGCAGTACTTC
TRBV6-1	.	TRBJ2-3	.	CASQGPTDTQYF	TGTGCCAGCCAGGGTCCCACAGATACGCAGTATTTT
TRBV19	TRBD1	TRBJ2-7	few	CASSIGGQGSYEQYF	TGTGCCAGTAGTATAGGGGGACAGGGTTCCTACGAGCAGTACTTC
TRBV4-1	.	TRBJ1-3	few	CASSQVPRAAGNTIYF	TGCGCCAGCAGCCAAGTCCCCAGGGCTGCTGGAAACACCATATATTTT
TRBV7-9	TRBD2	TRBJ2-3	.	CASTIAGGTLSDTQYF	TGTGCCAGCACCATAGCGGGGGGGACCCTCTCAGATACGCAGTATTTT
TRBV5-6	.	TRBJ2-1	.	CVSSLERGLLYNEQFF	TGTGTCAGCAGCTTGGAACGGGGTCTTCTGTACAATGAGCAGTTCTTC
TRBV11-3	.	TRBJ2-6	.	CASSLDRQSSGANVLTF	TGTGCCAGCAGCTTAGACAGGCAGAGCTCTGGGGCCAACGTCCTGACTTTC
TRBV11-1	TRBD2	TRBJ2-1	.	CASGTTYNEQFF	TGTGCCAGTGGGACTACCTACAATGAGCAGTTCTTC
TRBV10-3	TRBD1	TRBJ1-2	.	CASTEQGPAGYTF	TGTGCCTCTACGGAACAGGGGCCCGCGGGCTACACCTTC
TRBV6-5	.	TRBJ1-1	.	CASSYRAGRTEAFF	TGTGCCAGCAGTTACCGGGCGGGGAGGACTGAAGCTTTCTTT
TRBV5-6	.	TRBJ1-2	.	CASSPGGGPF	TGTGCCAGCAGCCCGGGGGGTGGGCCCTTC
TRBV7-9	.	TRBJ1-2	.	CASNFGRGYGYTF	TGTGCCAGCAACTTCGGCAGGGGCTATGGCTACACCTTC
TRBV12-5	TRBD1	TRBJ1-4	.	CASGSTGTEGEKLFF	TGTGCTAGTGGTTCCACCGGGACAGAAGGTGAAAAACTGTTTTTT
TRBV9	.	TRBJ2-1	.	CASSVGFVGLASYNEQFF	TGTGCCAGCAGCGTAGGTTTCGTGGGACTGGCCTCCTACAATGAGCAGTTCTTC
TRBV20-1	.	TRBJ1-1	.	CSATGEAFF	TGCAGTGCTACAGGTGAAGCTTTCTTT
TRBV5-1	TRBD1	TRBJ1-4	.	CASSMGQGATNEKLFF	TGCGCCAGCAGCATGGGACAGGGAGCAACTAATGAAAAACTGTTTTTT
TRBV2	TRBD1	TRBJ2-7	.	CASSEEKGAGEQYF	TGTGCCAGCAGTGAAGAGAAGGGGGCGGGCGAGCAGTACTTC
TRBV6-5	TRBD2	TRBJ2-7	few	CASSYSNSGGTYEQYF	TGTGCCAGCAGTTACTCGAATAGCGGGGGGACCTACGAGCAGTACTTC
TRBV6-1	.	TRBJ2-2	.	CASMRVGTGELFF	TGTGCCAGCATGAGGGTTGGCACCGGGGAGCTGTTTTTT
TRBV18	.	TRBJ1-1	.	CASSRGTPASNTEAFF	TGTGCCAGCTCTCGGGGGACTCCAGCCTCGAACACTGAAGCTTTCTTT
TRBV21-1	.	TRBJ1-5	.	CASSKARTGQPQHF	TGTGCCAGCAGCAAAGCACGGACAGGGCAGCCCCAGCATTTT
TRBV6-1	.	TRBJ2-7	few	CASKSLGHREQYF	TGTGCCAGCAAGTCGTTGGGACATCGCGAGCAGTACTTC
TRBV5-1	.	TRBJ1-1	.	CASSLTSDTEAFF	TGCGCCAGCAGCTTGACGAGCGACACTGAAGCTTTCTTT
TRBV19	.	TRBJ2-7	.	CASSQNRDYEQYF	TGTGCCAGTAGTCAAAACAGGGACTACGAGCAGTACTTC
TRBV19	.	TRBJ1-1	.	CASSYRNRFSAEAFF	TGTGCCAGTAGTTATCGAAATCGCTTTTCGGCTGAAGCTTTCTTT
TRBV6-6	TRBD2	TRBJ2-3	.	CASSGLAGADTQYF	TGTGCCAGCAGCGGACTAGCGGGGGCGGATACGCAGTATTTT
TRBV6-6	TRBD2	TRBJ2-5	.	CASSRGGGKETQYF	TGTGCCAGCAGTCGCGGGGGGGGGAAAGAGACCCAGTACTTC
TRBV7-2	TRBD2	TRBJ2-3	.	CASSPSGLAGGTTDTQYF	TGTGCCAGCAGCCCTTCGGGACTAGCGGGGGGGACGACAGATACGCAGTATTTT
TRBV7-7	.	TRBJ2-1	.	CASSADTSSYNEQFF	TGTGCTAGCAGCGCCGACACCAGCTCCTACAATGAGCAGTTCTTC
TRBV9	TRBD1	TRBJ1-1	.	CASSVTGVPPEAFF	TGTGCCAGCAGCGTGACAGGGGTCCCCCCTGAAGCTTTCTTT
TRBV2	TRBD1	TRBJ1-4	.	CASSEASGGNEKLFF	TGTGCCAGCAGTGAAGCATCAGGGGGTAATGAAAAACTGTTTTTT
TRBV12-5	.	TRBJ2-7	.	CASGFGGYEQYF	TGTGCTAGTGGTTTCGGGGGCTACGAGCAGTACTTC
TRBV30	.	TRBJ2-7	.	CAWSVQAGTYEQYF	TGTGCCTGGAGTGTTCAAGCGGGTACCTACGAGCAGTACTTC
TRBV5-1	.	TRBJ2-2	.	CASSQAPQTANTGELFF	TGCGCCAGCAGCCAAGCCCCCCAGACAGCGAACACCGGGGAGCTGTTTTTT
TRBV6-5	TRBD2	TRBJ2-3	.	CASSLAGRSDTQYF	TGTGCCAGCTCACTAGCGGGTAGATCAGATACGCAGTATTTT
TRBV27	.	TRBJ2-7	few	CASSLFSETPPYEQYF	TGTGCCAGCAGTTTATTTTCAGAAACCCCCCCCTACGAGCAGTACTTC
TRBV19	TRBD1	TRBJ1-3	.	CASKTGYSGNTIYF	TGTGCCAGCAAGACAGGGTACAGCGGAAACACCATATATTTT
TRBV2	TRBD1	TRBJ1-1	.	CASSRDRDYTEAFF	TGTGCCAGCAGCCGGGACAGGGATTACACTGAAGCTTTCTTT
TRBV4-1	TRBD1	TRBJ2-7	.	CASSPGQGSYEQYF	TGCGCCAGCAGCCCAGGACAGGGCTCCTACGAGCAGTACTTC
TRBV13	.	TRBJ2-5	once	CASSLPFGGRRLQETQYF	TGTGCCAGCAGCTTGCCCTTCGGAGGGCGTCGGCTCCAAGAGACCCAGTACTTC
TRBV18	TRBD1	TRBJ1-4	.	CASSLAGQNNEKLFF	TGTGCCAGCTCCCTAGCGGGACAGAACAATGAAAAACTGTTTTTT
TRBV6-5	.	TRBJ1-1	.	CASSGHVSGTEAFF	TGTGCCAGCAGTGGACACGTGTCGGGCACTGAAGCTTTCTTT
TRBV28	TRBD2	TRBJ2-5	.	CASSLLAGGLGETQYF	TGTGCCAGCAGTTTACTAGCGGGGGGGCTGGGGGAGACCCAGTACTTC
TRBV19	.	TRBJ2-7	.	CASSIGSGVSYEQYF	TGTGCCAGTAGTATAGGAAGTGGAGTTTCCTACGAGCAGTACTTC
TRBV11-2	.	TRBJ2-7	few	CASSFGQVYEQYF	TGTGCCAGCAGCTTTGGGCAGGTGTACGAGCAGTACTTC
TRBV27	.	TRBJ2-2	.	CASSPNGELFF	TGTGCCAGCAGTCCAAACGGGGAGCTGTTTTTT
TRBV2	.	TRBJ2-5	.	CASKAGLQETQYF	TGTGCCAGCAAAGCAGGGCTACAAGAGACCCAGTACTTC
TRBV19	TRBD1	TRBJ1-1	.	CASMPTGGPVGAFF	TGTGCCAGTATGCCGACAGGGGGCCCAGTTGGCGCTTTCTTT
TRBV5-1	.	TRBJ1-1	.	CASSLRGGEAFF	TGCGCCAGCAGCTTGAGAGGGGGTGAAGCTTTCTTT
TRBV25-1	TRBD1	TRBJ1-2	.	CASSEYRGRDGYTF	TGTGCCAGCAGTGAATACAGGGGGCGCGATGGCTACACCTTC
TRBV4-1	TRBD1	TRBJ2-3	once	CASSQSSTGWADTQYF	TGCGCCAGCAGCCAGTCCTCGACAGGGTGGGCAGATACGCAGTATTTT
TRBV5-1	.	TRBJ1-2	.	CASSITGQNNYGYTF	TGCGCCAGCAGCATAACAGGGCAGAACAACTATGGCTACACCTTC
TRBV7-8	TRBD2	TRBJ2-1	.	CASSSSGAFYNEQFF	TGTGCCAGCAGCTCTAGCGGAGCATTCTACAATGAGCAGTTCTTC
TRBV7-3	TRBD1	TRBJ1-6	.	CASSWTGEGSPLHF	TGTGCCAGCAGCTGGACAGGGGAAGGTTCACCCCTCCACTTT
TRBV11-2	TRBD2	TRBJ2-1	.	CASSQGTSVNEQFF	TGTGCCAGCAGCCAAGGGACTAGCGTTAATGAGCAGTTCTTC
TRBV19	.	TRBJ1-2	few	CASKEDGYTF	TGTGCCAGTAAAGAGGATGGCTACACCTTC